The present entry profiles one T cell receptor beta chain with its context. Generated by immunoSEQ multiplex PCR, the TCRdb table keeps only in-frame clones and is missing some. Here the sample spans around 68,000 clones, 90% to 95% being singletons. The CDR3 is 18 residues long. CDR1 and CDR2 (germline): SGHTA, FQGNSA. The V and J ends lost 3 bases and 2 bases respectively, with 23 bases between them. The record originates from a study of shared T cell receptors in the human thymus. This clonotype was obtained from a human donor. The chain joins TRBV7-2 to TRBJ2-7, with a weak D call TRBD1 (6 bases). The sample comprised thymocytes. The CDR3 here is CASSLGDRDNLLTYEQYF. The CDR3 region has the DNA TGTGCCAGCAGCTTGGGTGACCGGGACAACTTACTAACCTACGAGCAGTACTTC. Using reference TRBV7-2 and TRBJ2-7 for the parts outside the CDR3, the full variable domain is GAGVSQSPSNKVTEKGKDVELRCDPISGHTALYWYRQSLGQGLEFLIYFQGNSAPDKSGLPSDRFSAERTGGSVSTLTIQRTQQEDSAVYLCASSLGDRDNLLTYEQYFGPGTRLTVT.